The next 24 T cell receptor beta chains were all read from a single sample in a study of cytomegalovirus exposure and HLA in healthy donors. 60 Vbeta and 13 Jbeta primers were used in PCR. Sequencing used immunoSEQ multiplex PCR; TCRdb keeps in-frame clones, though not all of them. The sample shows around 70,000 clones, roughly 82% of them seen only once. The sample was PBMCs. The origin of the receptors is a man aged 65 to 85 in good health and CMV-seronegative.

The rearrangement joins TRBV18 to TRBJ2-5; no clear D. The CDR3 is made up of 13 amino acids. CDR1 is KGHSH and CDR2 is LQKENI in the germline V gene. With 5 bases removed from V and 4 bases from J, the gap between germline ends came to 11 bases. The CDR3 bases are TGTGCCAGCTCAGAACAGTTCGGAGAGACCCAGTACTTC. It codes for CASSEQFGETQYF.

The chain couples TRBV11-3 to TRBJ1-1, with D possibly TRBD1 on 6 matching bases. V dropped 0 bases and J dropped 6 bases, with 8 bases sitting between them. Germline loops: CDR1 SGHNT, CDR2 YENEEA. The CDR3 sequence is 13 residues long. The CDR3 DNA sequence: TGTGCCAGCAGCTTAGAGGGGGCTGCTGAAGCTTTCTTT. It translates to CASSLEGAAEAFF. Together with reference TRBV11-3 and TRBJ1-1, the CDR3 gives the full variable domain: EAGVVQSPRYKIIEKKQPVAFWCNPISGHNTLYWYLQNLGQGPELLIRYENEEAVDDSQLPKDRFSAERLKGVDSTLKIQPAELGDSAVYLCASSLEGAAEAFFGQGTRLTVV.

The chain has TRBV19 and TRBJ1-2, with 8 bases that match TRBD1. V gave up 6 bases and J gave up 5 bases; unmatched junction bases: 2. CDR3 length: 12 amino acids. Germline assignment: CDR1 LNHDA and CDR2 SQIVND (reference sequence). This chain's CDR3 is CASSDRGYGYTF. CDR3 DNA sequence: TGTGCCAGTAGCGACAGGGGATATGGCTACACCTTC.

The chain combines TRBV15 with TRBJ1-4; no definite D call. Trimming pared 3 bases from V and 11 bases from J, leaving 13 bases between. The CDR3 extends over 13 amino acids. Per the germline V gene, CDR1 is LNHNV and CDR2 is YYDKDF (reference sequence). The CDR3 DNA sequence: TGTGCCACCAGCAGTTCTTTAGGGAGGAAACTGTTTTTT. It translates to CATSSSLGRKLFF.

This chain links TRBV28 with TRBJ2-7; D uncertain. There are 12 residues in the CDR3. Deletions cut 6 bases from V and 1 base from J, with 7 bases between. Germline CDR1 is MDHEN and CDR2 is SYDVKM. Here the CDR3 reads CASSTTSYEQYF. Here the CDR3 DNA reads TGTGCCAGCAGCACTACTTCCTACGAGCAGTACTTC.

This chain connects TRBV19 to TRBJ2-4, with 11 bases fitting TRBD1. Germline V lookup: CDR1 LNHDA, CDR2 SQIVND (reference sequence). The J segment lost 0 bases and the V segment lost 3 bases, leaving 7 bases of the junction unmatched. This CDR3 is built from 18 residues. The CDR3 region has the DNA TGTGCCAGTAGTATCCGGGGGACAGGGGGTGAAGCCAAAAACATTCAGTACTTC. Protein: CASSIRGTGGEAKNIQYF.

This clone was seen a handful of times. V gene TRBV18 combines with J gene TRBJ2-7; 8 bases map to TRBD2. With V trimmed by 3 bases and J by 6 bases, 13 bases remained unmatched. This CDR3 has 16 amino acids. In germline, CDR1 is KGHSH, CDR2 LQKENI. CDR3 nucleotide sequence: TGTGCCAGCTCACCTCGGACTAGCAGCGGTGTCTCCGAGCAGTACTTC. It encodes CASSPRTSSGVSEQYF.

V usage is TRBV7-2 and J usage is TRBJ2-1; TRBD2 matches at 9 bases. This CDR3 comprises 15 residues. V was pared by 4 bases and J by 6 bases, with 7 bases of the junction left unmatched. Germline V gives CDR1 SGHTA, CDR2 FQGNSA. This CDR3 is CASSSQAGGVNEQFF. CDR3 bases: TGTGCCAGCAGCTCCCAGGCGGGAGGGGTCAATGAGCAGTTCTTC.

The rearrangement links TRBV29-1 to TRBJ1-2, with 10 bases matching TRBD1. The CDR3 consists of 14 residues. After removal of 2 bases from V and 8 bases from J, the junction contained 8 bases not matched to a gene. CDR1 and CDR2 (germline): SQVTM, ANQGSEA. In nucleotides, the CDR3 is TGCAGCGTTGAAACGGGGGGACAGGGGAAGGGCTACACCTTC. Translating gives CSVETGGQGKGYTF.

This clone was seen only a few times. This chain uses TRBV2 with TRBJ1-2, with 11 bases that match TRBD1. V lost 7 bases to trimming and J lost 3 bases; unmatched junction nucleotides: 7. The length of the CDR3 is 15 residues. Germline-derived CDR1 and CDR2 are SNHLY and FYNNEI. The CDR3 nucleotides read TGTGCCAGCAAGGGACAGGGGGACCCTGACTATGGCTACACCTTC. Translation gives CASKGQGDPDYGYTF.

In its sample, this clone was seen once. The chain uses TRBV10-3 and TRBJ2-3; D possibly corresponds to TRBD2 (6 bases). The CDR3 is 12 residues long. The V and J ends lost 10 bases and 0 bases respectively, with 8 bases between them. CDR1 is ENHRY, CDR2 SYGVKD, per germline. The DNA for the CDR3 is TGTGCCACCAGCGGGAGCACAGATACGCAGTATTTT. The encoded protein is CATSGSTDTQYF.

This rearrangement joins TRBV5-1 to TRBJ2-2; D may be TRBD1 (6 bases). Germline loops: CDR1 SGHRS, CDR2 YFSETQ. V lost 5 bases to trimming and J lost 3 bases, with 11 bases between them. This CDR3 has 14 residues. The DNA for the CDR3 is TGCGCCAGCAGGCGACAGGTGGACACCGGGGAGCTGTTTTTT. Protein product: CASRRQVDTGELFF.

This sequence joins TRBV4-1 and TRBJ1-2, with D perhaps TRBD1 (5 bases). The germline V and J ends were trimmed by 0 bases and 7 bases, with 15 bases remaining between them. CDR1 MGHRA and CDR2 YSYEKL come from the germline V gene. The CDR3 has 15 amino acids. CDR3 coding DNA: TGCGCCAGCAGCCAAGATGAAGTGGCAGGGTGTGGCTACACCTTC. Its protein is CASSQDEVAGCGYTF.

Worth noting for this clone: With only one base between it and a far larger clone, this is likely a read error. J is TRBJ2-7 and V is TRBV7-8, with D perhaps TRBD1 (6 bases). Germline CDR1 is SGHVS and CDR2 is FQNEAQ. The ends were cut back, 6 bases at V and 6 bases at J, with 21 bases in the middle. CDR3 length equals 15 residues. The CDR3 DNA reads as TGTGCCAGCAGTTACCTCGGGTCAGGGGTAGGCGAGCAGTACTTC. Its translation is CASSYLGSGVGEQYF.

V is TRBV6-6 and J is TRBJ2-5; 8 positions match TRBD2. Trimming cost V 2 bases and J 5 bases; bases outside gene matches: 4. Germline CDR1 reads MNHNY; CDR2 reads SVGAGI (reference sequence). The CDR3 sequence is 14 residues long. The CDR3 here is CASSYRAGGETQYF. CDR3 nucleotides: TGTGCCAGCAGTTACCGGGCGGGAGGTGAGACCCAGTACTTC.

This clone was seen a single time. This chain joins TRBV6-5 and TRBJ2-7; weak D call: TRBD2 (5 bases). This CDR3 is 15 amino acids long. Germline CDR1 reads MNHEY; CDR2 reads SVGAGI. V lost 1 base to trimming and J lost 2 bases, with 12 bases between them. The CDR3 sequence is CASSYLPSWAYEQYF. DNA of the CDR3: TGTGCCAGCAGTTACTTGCCTAGCTGGGCCTACGAGCAGTACTTC.

The chain links TRBV6-4 to TRBJ2-5; no clear D gene. The CDR3 runs 13 residues. Trimming cost V 5 bases and J 4 bases, with 11 bases left between them. Germline-derived CDR1 and CDR2 are MRHNA and SNTAGT. The CDR3 DNA sequence: TGTGCCAGCAGTACCGAAAGAGGAGAGACCCAGTACTTC. This sequence encodes CASSTERGETQYF.

The chain links TRBV28 to TRBJ1-2; maybe TRBD1 (6 bases). The V and J ends lost 7 bases and 2 bases respectively, with 17 bases between them. Germline CDR1 and CDR2: MDHEN and SYDVKM. This CDR3 contains 15 residues. For the CDR3, the DNA is TGTGCCAGCAAGGAGAGGACAGTTTCGAACTATGGCTACACCTTC. Translating gives CASKERTVSNYGYTF.

The J gene is TRBJ1-4, the V gene TRBV7-2; D may be TRBD1 (6 bases). Looked up from germline, CDR1 is SGHTA and CDR2 is FQGNSA. V was shortened by 4 bases and J by 5 bases, with 14 bases between the two germline ends. This CDR3 has 15 residues. This CDR3 is CASSSNRAQNEKLFF. The CDR3 region has the DNA TGTGCCAGCAGCTCAAACAGGGCCCAAAATGAAAAACTGTTTTTT.

The chain recombines TRBV29-1 with TRBJ1-5, with a tentative D call TRBD1 (5 bases). Trimming cost V 4 bases and J 9 bases, with 13 bases left between them. Germline CDR1 SQVTM, CDR2 ANQGSEA. The CDR3 runs to 12 residues. The chain's CDR3 is CSVGWERGPQHF. CDR3 in DNA: TGCAGCGTTGGTTGGGAAAGGGGGCCCCAGCATTTT. Drawing the rest from reference TRBV29-1 and TRBJ1-5, the complete variable domain is SAVISQKPSRDICQRGTSLTIQCQVDSQVTMMFWYRQQPGQSLTLIATANQGSEATYESGFVIDKFPISRPNLTFSTLTVSNMSPEDSSIYLCSVGWERGPQHFGDGTRLSIL.

CDR3 DNA sequence: TGCGCCAGCAGCTCGGACGGGAACTCTGGAAACACCATATATTTT. This translates into CASSSDGNSGNTIYF. V is TRBV10-2 and J is TRBJ1-3; D is ambiguous. Germline CDR1 is WSHSY and CDR2 is SAAADI. The CDR3 is 15 amino acids. V was shortened by 6 bases and J by 0 bases, with 12 bases between the two germline ends.

The V gene is TRBV11-2, the J gene TRBJ1-6; 7 positions agree with TRBD1. V gave up 0 bases and J gave up 7 bases; unmatched junction bases: 3. This CDR3 is built from 15 residues. CDR1 and CDR2 (germline): SGHAT, FQNNGV. CDR3 protein: CASSLELQGNSPLHF. In nucleotides, the CDR3 is TGTGCCAGCAGCTTAGAGTTACAGGGGAATTCACCCCTCCACTTT. The full variable domain, rest sourced from reference TRBV11-2 and TRBJ1-6, is EAGVAQSPRYKIIEKRQSVAFWCNPISGHATLYWYQQILGQGPKLLIQFQNNGVVDDSQLPKDRFSAERLKGVDSTLKIQPAKLEDSAVYLCASSLELQGNSPLHFGNGTRLTVT.

This rearrangement joins TRBV5-1 to TRBJ2-7; weak D call: TRBD2 (5 bases). Trimming removed 1 base at V and 7 bases at J, with 15 bases between. This CDR3 spans 14 amino acids. The germline V gene encodes CDR1 SGHRS and CDR2 YFSETQ. The CDR3 reads CASSLRSSTGEQYF. The DNA of the CDR3 is TGCGCCAGCAGCTTGAGGAGCTCTACGGGGGAGCAGTACTTC.

V and J are TRBV27 and TRBJ1-6, with D tentatively TRBD1 (5 bases). There are 15 residues in the CDR3. Between the trimmed V and J ends, which lost 2 bases and 10 bases, there was a span of 15 bases. CDR1 and CDR2 from the germline V gene are MNHEY and SMNVEV (reference sequence). Here the CDR3 DNA reads TGTGCCAGCAGTTTAGATGTGACAGAACCATCACCCCTCCACTTT. Residues: CASSLDVTEPSPLHF.